Only one count was recorded for the clone carrying this T cell receptor (beta chain). The data originate from a study of blood T cell repertoires in COVID-19. Method: immunoSEQ multiplex PCR; TCRdb's copy keeps in-frame clones and lacks some. The sample holds 140,000 to 150,000 clones, 86% seen once. V was clipped by 1 base and J by 4 bases, with 22 bases between them. Germline loops: CDR1 SGHAT, CDR2 FQNNGV. There are 18 residues in the CDR3. This TCR derives from a man aged 45 to 65 who had recovered from COVID-19. The sequencing input was PBMCs or T cells enriched from blood (not recorded which). The rearrangement uses TRBV11-2 and TRBJ1-2, with D possibly matching TRBD1 (6 bases). The CDR3 nucleotides are TGTGCCAGCAGCTTAGGGCCCCAGGCAGGGGCAGTCGGCTATGGCTACACCTTC. As protein: CASSLGPQAGAVGYGYTF. The full variable domain, in which reference TRBV11-2 and TRBJ1-2 provide the parts outside the CDR3, is EAGVAQSPRYKIIEKRQSVAFWCNPISGHATLYWYQQILGQGPKLLIQFQNNGVVDDSQLPKDRFSAERLKGVDSTLKIQPAKLEDSAVYLCASSLGPQAGAVGYGYTFGSGTRLTVV.